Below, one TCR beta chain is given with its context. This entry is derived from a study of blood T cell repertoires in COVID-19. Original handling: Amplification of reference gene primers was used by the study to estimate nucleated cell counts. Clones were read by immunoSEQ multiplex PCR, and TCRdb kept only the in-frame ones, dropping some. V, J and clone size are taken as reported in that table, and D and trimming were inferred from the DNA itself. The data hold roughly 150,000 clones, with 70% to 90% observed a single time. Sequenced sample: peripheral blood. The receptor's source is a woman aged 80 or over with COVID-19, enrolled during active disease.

The CDR3 is CASSLTPYTEAFF. The CDR3 DNA follows: TGTGCCAGCAGTCTAACCCCATACACTGAAGCTTTCTTT. The chain has TRBV27 and TRBJ1-1; D uncertain. Trimming left V 5 bases short and J 3 bases short, with 10 bases between. This CDR3 has 13 amino acids. Germline V lookup: CDR1 MNHEY, CDR2 SMNVEV (reference sequence).